These T cell receptor beta chains were read from a single sample in a study of neurological immune-mediated disorders. From the 5' RACE reads, TCRdb called clonotypes with MiXCR, one entry per CDR3 protein. The sample lists tens of thousands of distinct CDR3 sequences, 4.5% occurring once. Specimen: PBMCs. The origin of the receptors is a man in his thirties or forties with multiple sclerosis. Both conserved end residues are part of each CDR3. Some rows mark clone size as missing; the rest say once, few, many or name a class of expanded clone.

CDR3 protein | J gene | V gene | clone size
CASSLEPGQSNEKLFF | TRBJ1-4 | TRBV7-6 | many
CASSLRGQLTSGANVLTF | TRBJ2-6 | TRBV5-1 | many
CASSFDRARGITEAFF | TRBJ1-1 | TRBV5-1 | many
CASRMGGFTDTQYF | TRBJ2-3 | TRBV5-1 | many
CASGLSHGGNYGYTF | TRBJ1-2 | TRBV12-5 | many
CASSLGRETQYF | TRBJ2-3 | TRBV5-1 | many
CAISVGPEQPQHF | TRBJ1-5 | TRBV10-3 | NA
CASSFRQGETDTQYF | TRBJ2-3 | TRBV7-9 | few
CASSPWNTEAFF | TRBJ1-1 | TRBV6-6 | few
CASSYDGANTEAFF | TRBJ1-1 | TRBV6-5 | many
CASSGDPSPLSPLHF | TRBJ1-6 | TRBV9 | few
CASSLVLTTQETQYF | TRBJ2-5 | TRBV5-1 | NA
CASSGTSGGVRLHYNEQFF | TRBJ2-1 | TRBV2 | many
CASSFGRVNTEAFF | TRBJ1-1 | TRBV5-1 | NA
CASSFISTEAFF | TRBJ1-1 | TRBV7-9 | many
CAIREGPDQPQNF | TRBJ1-5 | TRBV10-3 | NA
CASSVGTGELFF | TRBJ2-2 | TRBV9 | NA
CASSLGDRSNQPQHF | TRBJ1-5 | TRBV7-2 | NA
CSARSEGNTEAFF | TRBJ1-1 | TRBV20-1 | few
CASSDVGLNTEAFF | TRBJ1-1 | TRBV9 | many
CSGGVTGELFF | TRBJ2-2 | TRBV29-1 | many
CASSLSAGETEAFF | TRBJ1-1 | TRBV5-8 | many
CASNRDSYNEQFF | TRBJ2-1 | TRBV5-1 | many
CAGLAGVDTQYF | TRBJ2-3 | TRBV2 | many
CSARDYAGGNIQYF | TRBJ2-4 | TRBV20-1 | medium-sized
CASSWGTEKTEAFF | TRBJ1-1 | TRBV5-1 | NA
CASSQSRGGVRDIQYF | TRBJ2-4 | TRBV6-5 | many
CASSGGRSTGELFF | TRBJ2-2 | TRBV4-1 | many
CASSSLLAVYTGELFF | TRBJ2-2 | TRBV27 | many
CAISEVVYEQYF | TRBJ2-7 | TRBV10-3 | many